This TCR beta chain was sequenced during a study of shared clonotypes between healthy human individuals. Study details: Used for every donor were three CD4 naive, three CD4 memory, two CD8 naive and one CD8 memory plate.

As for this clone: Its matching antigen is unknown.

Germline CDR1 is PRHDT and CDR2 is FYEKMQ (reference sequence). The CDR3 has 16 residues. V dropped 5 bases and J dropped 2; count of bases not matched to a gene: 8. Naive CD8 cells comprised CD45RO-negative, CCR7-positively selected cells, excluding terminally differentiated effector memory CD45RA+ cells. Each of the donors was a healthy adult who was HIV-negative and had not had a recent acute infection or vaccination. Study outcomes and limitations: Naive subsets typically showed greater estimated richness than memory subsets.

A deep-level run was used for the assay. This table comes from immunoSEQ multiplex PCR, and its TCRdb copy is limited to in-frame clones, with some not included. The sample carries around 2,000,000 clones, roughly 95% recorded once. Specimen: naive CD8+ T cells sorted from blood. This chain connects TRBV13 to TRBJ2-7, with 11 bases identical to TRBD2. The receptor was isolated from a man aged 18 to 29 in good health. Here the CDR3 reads CASSGGLAVPAYEQYF. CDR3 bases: TGTGCCAGCAGCGGGGGACTAGCGGTCCCCGCCTACGAGCAGTACTTC.